The 22 T cell receptor beta chains below were found in one sample sequenced in a study of cytomegalovirus exposure and HLA in healthy donors. Primers included in the PCR were 60 Vbeta and 13 Jbeta primers. This table comes from immunoSEQ multiplex PCR, and its TCRdb copy is limited to in-frame clones, with some not included. Of 200,000 to 250,000 clones in the sample, approximately 88% were seen once. Sequenced material: PBMCs. Every receptor here comes from a boy aged 2 to 10 in good health and CMV-seronegative.

The chain recombines TRBV15 with TRBJ2-1, with D possibly being TRBD2 (6 bases). The CDR3 length is 14 residues. Germline V CDR1 and CDR2: LNHNV, YYDKDF (reference sequence). The V end lost 2 bases, the J end lost 10 bases, and 15 bases lay between the germline ends. The CDR3 DNA follows: TGTGCCACCAGCAGATGGGAAAGAGGGAGGGAGCAGTTCTTC. Translating it yields CATSRWERGREQFF. Based on the CDR3 plus reference TRBV15 and TRBJ2-1, the full variable domain is DAMVIQNPRYQVTQFGKPVTLSCSQTLNHNVMYWYQQKSSQAPKLLFHYYDKDFNNEADTPDNFQSRRPNTSFCFLDIRSPGLGDTAMYLCATSRWERGREQFFGPGTRLTVL.

V is TRBV7-9 and J is TRBJ1-1; perhaps TRBD1 as D (5 bases). CDR1 and CDR2 (germline): SEHNR, FQNEAQ (reference sequence). The V end lost 2 bases, the J end lost 1 base, and 23 bases lay between the germline ends. This CDR3 comprises 19 residues. The DNA of the CDR3 is TGTGCCAGCAGCTTACCCATCTTGGGCAGGCGTACAGGGAACACTGAAGCTTTCTTT. Amino acids: CASSLPILGRRTGNTEAFF.

The CDR3 loop is CASSHPDQGITQPQHF. In DNA form, the CDR3 reads TGCGCCAGCAGTCATCCCGACCAGGGAATAACTCAGCCCCAGCATTTT. The chain carries TRBV23-1 and TRBJ1-5, with D perhaps matching TRBD1 (5 bases). TRBV23-1 is classed as an ORF, of uncertain function. CDR3 size: 16 residues. Trimming shortened V by 3 bases and J by 6 bases, and 18 bases separated the two germline ends.

The V call is TRBV18, the J call TRBJ2-5; 7 bases are shared with TRBD1. This CDR3 spans 15 amino acids. The J segment lost 2 bases and the V segment lost 4 bases, leaving 7 bases of the junction unmatched. From germline, CDR1 is KGHSH and CDR2 LQKENI. The CDR3: CASSHRGEGQETQYF. The CDR3 coding sequence is TGTGCCAGCTCACACAGGGGTGAGGGACAAGAGACCCAGTACTTC.

The chain uses TRBV2 and TRBJ2-7; 11 nucleotides agree with TRBD2. The junction had 2 bases not matched to a gene; V was cut back by 1 base and J by 6 bases. Germline-derived CDR1 and CDR2 are SNHLY and FYNNEI. There are 14 residues in the CDR3. CDR3 DNA sequence: TGTGCCAGCAGTGAAGTCCTAGCGGGAGGCGAGCAGTACTTC. This translates into CASSEVLAGGEQYF.

J is TRBJ1-1 and V is TRBV19; D is perhaps TRBD1 (5 bases). Germline lookup yields CDR1 LNHDA and CDR2 SQIVND (reference sequence). This CDR3 contains 14 residues. V lost 5 bases and J lost 1, with 11 bases in between. DNA for the CDR3: TGTGCCAGTAGTTTCCTGCAGGGGAACACTGAAGCTTTCTTT. Translation: CASSFLQGNTEAFF. Based on the CDR3 plus reference TRBV19 and TRBJ1-1, the full variable domain is DGGITQSPKYLFRKEGQNVTLSCEQNLNHDAMYWYRQDPGQGLRLIYYSQIVNDFQKGDIAEGYSVSREKKESFPLTVTSAQKNPTAFYLCASSFLQGNTEAFFGQGTRLTVV.

This clone was recorded a few times. The rearrangement joins TRBV25-1 to TRBJ1-1; no reliable D call. The CDR3 has 14 amino acids. CDR1 and CDR2 (germline): MGHDK, SYGVNS. Between the trimmed V and J ends, which lost 6 bases and 1 base, there was a span of 12 bases. For the CDR3, the DNA is TGTGCCAGCAGAGATTGGGGAGAGAACACTGAAGCTTTCTTT. This sequence encodes CASRDWGENTEAFF.

In nucleotides, the CDR3 is TGTGCCAGCAGCTCGGGGACAGCGTCGTATGGCTACACCTTC. This codes for CASSSGTASYGYTF. The rearrangement uses TRBV9 and TRBJ1-2; the match to TRBD1 covers 7 bases. J was trimmed by 5 bases and V by 4 bases; bases with no gene match: 8. Germline CDR1 reads SGDLS; CDR2 reads YYNGEE. CDR3 length: 14 residues.

The V and J genes are TRBV4-1 and TRBJ1-2; D uncertain. Trimming stripped 3 bases from V and 2 bases from J, with 13 bases between. This CDR3 comprises 15 residues. Germline-derived CDR1 and CDR2 are MGHRA and YSYEKL. In DNA, the CDR3 is TGCGCCAGCAGCCACTCCCCCGGAGAAAACTATGGCTACACCTTC. Amino acids: CASSHSPGENYGYTF.

The chain links TRBV11-2 to TRBJ1-5; D not resolved. The V end lost 4 bases, the J end lost 5 bases, and 15 bases lay between the germline ends. Germline values: CDR1 SGHAT, CDR2 FQNNGV. There are 15 residues in the CDR3. CDR3 sequence reads: CASSSDGERHQPQHF. The CDR3 nucleotides read TGTGCCAGCAGCTCGGACGGGGAAAGGCATCAGCCCCAGCATTTT. Supplemented by reference TRBV11-2 and TRBJ1-5, the full variable domain reads EAGVAQSPRYKIIEKRQSVAFWCNPISGHATLYWYQQILGQGPKLLIQFQNNGVVDDSQLPKDRFSAERLKGVDSTLKIQPAKLEDSAVYLCASSSDGERHQPQHFGDGTRLSIL.

This sequence joins TRBV7-2 and TRBJ1-5; no reliable D call. CDR1 SGHTA and CDR2 FQGNSA come from the germline V gene. The CDR3 consists of 13 residues. Trimming shortened V by 0 bases and J by 5 bases, and 5 bases separated the two germline ends. This CDR3 is CASSLARDQPQHF. The DNA of the CDR3 is TGTGCCAGCAGCTTAGCCCGGGATCAGCCCCAGCATTTT. Using reference TRBV7-2 and TRBJ1-5 for the parts outside the CDR3, the full variable domain is GAGVSQSPSNKVTEKGKDVELRCDPISGHTALYWYRQSLGQGLEFLIYFQGNSAPDKSGLPSDRFSAERTGGSVSTLTIQRTQQEDSAVYLCASSLARDQPQHFGDGTRLSIL.

CDR3 nucleotide sequence: TGTGCCAGCAGCTTAAGTTTTATGGGGGCGGAAAAGTATGGCTACACCTTC. Encoded protein: CASSLSFMGAEKYGYTF. The J gene is TRBJ1-2, the V gene TRBV7-9; D might be TRBD1 (6 bases). V was clipped by 2 bases and J by 5 bases, with 21 bases between them. Per germline, CDR1 SEHNR and CDR2 FQNEAQ (reference sequence). The CDR3 sequence is 17 residues long.

This clone is a singleton in its sample. The rearrangement joins TRBV9 to TRBJ1-4, with 10 nucleotides matching TRBD1. This CDR3 has 14 amino acids. Trimming cost V 3 bases and J 8 bases; bases outside gene matches: 4. Germline V CDR1 and CDR2: SGDLS, YYNGEE. The CDR3 region is CASSAGTGDEKLFF. The CDR3 bases are TGTGCCAGCAGCGCCGGGACAGGGGACGAAAAACTGTTTTTT.

The chain combines TRBV5-1 with TRBJ2-1; TRBD2 matches at 12 bases. The CDR3 is 17 amino acids. Germline CDR1 reads SGHRS; CDR2 reads YFSETQ. Trimming took 5 bases from V and 9 from J; bases not matched to a gene: 15. CDR3 residues: CASRNEPGTSGSGEQFF. CDR3 coding DNA: TGCGCCAGCAGGAACGAACCCGGGACTAGCGGGTCTGGTGAGCAGTTCTTC.

The chain uses TRBV6-5 and TRBJ1-6; D is possibly TRBD1 (6 bases). This CDR3 comprises 16 residues. The V gene's germline CDR1 is MNHEY and CDR2 SVGAGI. V was trimmed by 2 bases and J by 6 bases, leaving 14 bases between them. This CDR3 reads CASSYGGGYFNSPLHF. CDR3 DNA: TGTGCCAGCAGTTACGGGGGGGGCTACTTTAATTCACCCCTCCACTTT.

The chain has TRBV5-4 and TRBJ2-5, with a weak D call TRBD2 (6 bases). This CDR3 has 15 residues. Trimming pared 5 bases from V and 5 bases from J, leaving 19 bases between. From germline, CDR1 is SGHNT and CDR2 YYREEE (reference sequence). CDR3 bases: TGTGCCAGCAGACCCATGGAGGGCAACAGGGAGACCCAGTACTTC. Protein product: CASRPMEGNRETQYF. The variable domain in full, with the rest retrieved from reference TRBV5-4 and TRBJ2-5, is ETGVTQSPTHLIKTRGQQVTLRCSSQSGHNTVSWYQQALGQGPQFIFQYYREEENGRGNFPPRFSGLQFPNYSSELNVNALELDDSALYLCASRPMEGNRETQYFGPGTRLLVL.

The gene calls are TRBV7-9 and TRBJ2-5, with D possibly matching TRBD1 (5 bases). The DNA end lines up better with TRBJ2-7; the J call may be wrong. In germline, CDR1 is SEHNR, CDR2 FQNEAQ (reference sequence). The CDR3 runs 13 residues. Here the CDR3 reads CASSLSQGHEQYF. The CDR3 DNA is TGTGCCAGCAGCTTATCGCAGGGCCACGAGCAGTACTTC.

The chain has TRBV6-6 and TRBJ2-1, with a weak D call TRBD1 (5 bases). The CDR3 length is 13 residues. CDR1 and CDR2 from the germline V gene are MNHNY and SVGAGI (reference sequence). The ends were cut back, 2 bases at V and 4 bases at J, with 6 bases in the middle. The CDR3 bases are TGTGCCAGCAGTTACGGGGCATACAATGAGCAGTTCTTC. Its translation: CASSYGAYNEQFF.

About this clone itself: The sample has other DNA sequences that encode this CDR3 too. The CDR3 loop is CASSLGQNTEAFF. CDR3 DNA sequence: TGTGCCAGCAGCTTAGGACAGAACACTGAAGCTTTCTTT. The V gene is TRBV7-9, the J gene TRBJ1-1; unclear D gene. This CDR3 contains 13 residues. Trimming removed 1 base at V and 1 base at J, with 4 bases between. CDR1 and CDR2 from the germline V gene are SEHNR and FQNEAQ (reference sequence).

The V and J genes are TRBV30 and TRBJ1-6, with 7 nucleotides matching TRBD1. The CDR3 extends over 14 amino acids. Trimming took 2 bases from V and 7 from J; bases not matched to a gene: 5. In germline, CDR1 is GTSNPN, CDR2 SVGIG (reference sequence). The CDR3 region is CAWSPGTANSPLHF. CDR3 coding DNA: TGTGCCTGGAGTCCGGGGACAGCAAATTCACCCCTCCACTTT.

Written as DNA, the CDR3 is TGTGCCAGCAGCTTAAGGAGGGGGAACACCGGGGAGCTGTTTTTT. Translated: CASSLRRGNTGELFF. This chain links TRBV7-9 with TRBJ2-2, with D possibly matching TRBD2 (6 bases). The germline V gene encodes CDR1 SEHNR and CDR2 FQNEAQ (reference sequence). The CDR3 length is 15 residues. Trimming removed 2 bases at V and 1 base at J, with 8 bases between.

The sample holds a few counts of this clone. This chain connects TRBV2 to TRBJ1-2; 9 nucleotides match TRBD1. Germline V lookup: CDR1 SNHLY, CDR2 FYNNEI. The CDR3 length is 15 residues. The ends lost 6 bases at V and 6 bases at J; junction bases unmatched: 11. CDR3 sequence: CASREPGQGGDGYTF. The CDR3 region has the DNA TGTGCCAGCAGGGAACCGGGACAGGGAGGGGATGGCTACACCTTC.